The 26 T cell receptor beta chains presented below share a single source sample, sequenced in a study of control samples from healthy donors and cancer patients. This table comes from immunoSEQ multiplex PCR, and its TCRdb copy is limited to in-frame clones, with some not included. Of about 51,000 clones listed, 75% to 90% are singletons. Sequencing was done on a sample of blood. These receptors were collected from a man aged 70 or older in good health.

This clone qualifies as medium-sized. The rearrangement joins TRBV19 to TRBJ1-1; D not certain. Trimming shortened V by 7 bases and J by 0 bases, and 12 bases separated the two germline ends. The V gene's germline CDR1 is LNHDA and CDR2 SQIVND (reference sequence). This CDR3 region has 14 residues. The CDR3 reads CASNSVNMNTEAFF. CDR3 DNA sequence: TGTGCCAGTAACTCGGTTAACATGAACACTGAAGCTTTCTTT.

This chain joins TRBV5-1 and TRBJ2-7; TRBD2 matches at 10 bases. V shed 0 bases and J 3 bases; nucleotides not matched to a gene: 0. The CDR3 length is 14 residues. Germline CDR1 SGHRS, CDR2 YFSETQ. The chain's CDR3 is CASSLASGSYEQYF. The CDR3 DNA sequence: TGCGCCAGCAGCTTGGCTAGCGGGAGCTACGAGCAGTACTTC.

The chain combines TRBV7-9 with TRBJ2-5; the match to TRBD1 covers 7 bases. Germline V CDR1 and CDR2: SEHNR, FQNEAQ (reference sequence). Germline trimming cut 5 bases from V and 5 bases from J; bases unmatched to any gene: 14. This CDR3 has 16 residues. DNA for the CDR3: TGTGCCAGCAGCCCAGGCCGGGACAGCGACGAGGAGACCCAGTACTTC. Protein sequence: CASSPGRDSDEETQYF.

V and J are TRBV20-1 and TRBJ1-1, with a weak D call TRBD1 (6 bases). The CDR3 runs 11 residues. Trimming took 6 bases from V and 1 from J, leaving 6 bases between them. The germline V gene encodes CDR1 DFQATT and CDR2 SNEGSKA (reference sequence). As DNA, the CDR3 is TGCAGTGCAGGGGGGAACACTGAAGCTTTCTTT. It is translated as CSAGGNTEAFF.

The chain is built from TRBV5-1 and TRBJ2-2; tentative D call: TRBD1 (6 bases). Germline V lookup: CDR1 SGHRS, CDR2 YFSETQ. V lost 0 bases to trimming and J lost 5 bases, with 14 bases between them. The CDR3 has 16 residues. The CDR3 sequence is CASSLAMAGVTGELFF. In DNA form, the CDR3 reads TGCGCCAGCAGCTTGGCCATGGCAGGGGTAACCGGGGAGCTGTTTTTT. Using reference TRBV5-1 and TRBJ2-2 for the parts outside the CDR3, the full variable domain is KAGVTQTPRYLIKTRGQQVTLSCSPISGHRSVSWYQQTPGQGLQFLFEYFSETQRNKGNFPGRFSGRQFSNSRSEMNVSTLELGDSALYLCASSLAMAGVTGELFFGEGSRLTVL.

This chain uses TRBV20-1 with TRBJ1-1, with D unresolved. V lost 5 bases and J lost 7, with 8 bases in between. Germline V lookup: CDR1 DFQATT, CDR2 SNEGSKA (reference sequence). The CDR3 extends over 10 amino acids. CDR3 nucleotides: TGCAGTGCTTTACGGCTTGAAGCTTTCTTT. Protein product: CSALRLEAFF.

The chain combines TRBV5-8 with TRBJ1-2; D is undetermined. Germline CDR1 SGHTS, CDR2 YDEGEE. Trimming pared 3 bases from V and 8 bases from J, leaving 20 bases between. The length of the CDR3 is 15 residues. The CDR3 loop reads CASSYVGGASVGYTF. CDR3 sequence (DNA): TGTGCCAGCAGCTACGTCGGAGGTGCATCGGTCGGCTACACCTTC.

This sequence joins TRBV5-1 and TRBJ2-7; 7 bases line up with TRBD1. The CDR3 totals 16 residues. Germline CDR1 SGHRS, CDR2 YFSETQ. V shed 2 bases and J 5 bases; nucleotides not matched to a gene: 13. CDR3 loop: CASSLMTGLTAHEQYF. The CDR3 bases are TGCGCCAGCAGCTTAATGACAGGGTTGACAGCGCACGAGCAGTACTTC. Full variable domain (rest looked up from reference TRBV5-1 and TRBJ2-7): KAGVTQTPRYLIKTRGQQVTLSCSPISGHRSVSWYQQTPGQGLQFLFEYFSETQRNKGNFPGRFSGRQFSNSRSEMNVSTLELGDSALYLCASSLMTGLTAHEQYFGPGTRLTVT.

The chain recombines TRBV7-2 with TRBJ2-7; no reliable D call. V was cut by 3 bases and J by 3 bases, with 6 bases left in between. The CDR3 spans 12 residues. Looked up from germline, CDR1 is SGHTA and CDR2 is FQGNSA. In DNA, the CDR3 is TGTGCCAGCAGCTTCACCGGCTACGAGCAGTACTTC. Translation gives CASSFTGYEQYF.

This chain uses TRBV13 with TRBJ1-1; D is unresolved. The CDR3 has 13 residues. V lost 2 bases to trimming and J lost 1 base, with 5 bases between them. Looked up from germline, CDR1 is PRHDT and CDR2 is FYEKMQ (reference sequence). Here the CDR3 reads CASSLRANTEAFF. The CDR3 nucleotides read TGTGCCAGCAGCTTACGGGCGAACACTGAAGCTTTCTTT. Combining the CDR3 with reference TRBV13 and TRBJ1-1 gives the whole variable domain AAGVIQSPRHLIKEKRETATLKCYPIPRHDTVYWYQQGPGQDPQFLISFYEKMQSDKGSIPDRFSAQQFSDYHSELNMSSLELGDSALYFCASSLRANTEAFFGQGTRLTVV.

The gene calls are TRBV4-1 and TRBJ2-7, with 7 nucleotides matching TRBD1. The ends lost 4 bases at V and 0 bases at J; junction bases unmatched: 6. This CDR3 spans 15 amino acids. Germline V gives CDR1 MGHRA, CDR2 YSYEKL. The CDR3 DNA is TGCGCCAGCAGCCGCGTGACAGGGAGCTCCTACGAGCAGTACTTC. Its translation: CASSRVTGSSYEQYF.

This sequence joins TRBV2 and TRBJ1-5; D call uncertain. V shed 2 bases and J shed 11 bases, with 10 bases lying between them. CDR1 and CDR2 (germline): SNHLY, FYNNEI. CDR3 size: 12 residues. The CDR3, as DNA: TGTGCCAGCAGTGAACTTGGGGTTACCCAGCATTTT. This gives the protein CASSELGVTQHF.

The chain is built from TRBV28 and TRBJ2-6, with D perhaps matching TRBD1 (6 bases). CDR1 MDHEN and CDR2 SYDVKM come from the germline V gene. V was trimmed by 5 bases and J by 2 bases, leaving 13 bases between them. The CDR3 covers 16 residues. CDR3 in DNA: TGTGCCAGCAGTCCAACAGGGCTAGCTGGGGCCAACGTCCTGACTTTC. Translation: CASSPTGLAGANVLTF.

This clone was picked up one time. The rearrangement uses TRBV19 and TRBJ2-6, with TRBD2 identical over 14 bases. From germline, CDR1 is LNHDA and CDR2 SQIVND (reference sequence). V trimming: 3 bases; J trimming: 0 bases; junction bases outside the gene matches: 7. The CDR3 totals 20 residues. The CDR3 spells CASSIGLAGGRNSGANVLTF. In nucleotides, the CDR3 is TGTGCCAGTAGTATCGGACTAGCGGGGGGACGAAACTCTGGGGCCAACGTCCTGACTTTC.

In DNA, the CDR3 is TGTGCCAGCAGCTTAGTTAGCGGGAGGGGAGTCAGAAACATTCAGTACTTC. It codes for CASSLVSGRGVRNIQYF. This rearrangement joins TRBV11-3 to TRBJ2-4, with TRBD2 matching 11 bases. The V gene end was trimmed by 1 base and the J gene end by 6 bases; junction bases not matched to a gene: 8. This CDR3 contains 17 residues. The germline V gene encodes CDR1 SGHNT and CDR2 YENEEA.

J is TRBJ2-7 and V is TRBV2; no firm D call. V was trimmed by 3 bases and J by 6 bases, leaving 6 bases between them. CDR3 length: 11 residues. CDR1 and CDR2 from the germline V gene are SNHLY and FYNNEI. Written as DNA, the CDR3 is TGTGCCAGCAGTGAGTATGGCGAGCAGTACTTC. It is translated as CASSEYGEQYF.

The V and J genes are TRBV5-4 and TRBJ2-5; D gene unclear. The germline V gene has CDR1 SGHNT and CDR2 YYREEE (reference sequence). This CDR3 has 13 amino acids. V lost 1 base, J lost 6 bases, and 10 bases lay in between. The CDR3 is CASSLWATQTQYF. The CDR3 DNA reads as TGTGCCAGCAGCTTGTGGGCTACGCAGACCCAGTACTTC.

This chain connects TRBV2 to TRBJ1-5; D not resolved. V lost 2 bases to trimming and J lost 6 bases, with 8 bases between them. From germline, CDR1 is SNHLY and CDR2 FYNNEI. CDR3 length: 13 residues. The CDR3 here is CASSEQLVQPQHF. In DNA, the CDR3 is TGTGCCAGCAGTGAACAGCTCGTTCAGCCCCAGCATTTT.

This clone has a single count. The rearrangement uses TRBV7-9 and TRBJ2-3; perhaps TRBD1 as D (6 bases). Germline values: CDR1 SEHNR, CDR2 FQNEAQ (reference sequence). The CDR3 length is 14 residues. V lost 5 bases and J 1 base, leaving 10 bases between the germline ends. In DNA form, the CDR3 reads TGTGCCAGCAGCGTGACAGGAGGCACAGATACGCAGTATTTT. Translating gives CASSVTGGTDTQYF.

V gene TRBV7-6 combines with J gene TRBJ2-7; 12 bases fit TRBD2. Trimming at V came to 5 bases and at J to 3 bases, leaving 11 bases not matched to a gene. CDR1 and CDR2 from the germline V gene are SGHVS and FNYEAQ. The CDR3 spans 17 residues. The CDR3 sequence is CASSEDPLTSGSYEQYF. CDR3 DNA: TGTGCCAGCAGCGAAGATCCCCTGACTAGCGGGAGCTACGAGCAGTACTTC.

The rearrangement uses TRBV7-9 and TRBJ2-1; D perhaps matches TRBD1 (6 bases). Germline-derived CDR1 and CDR2 are SEHNR and FQNEAQ (reference sequence). The V end lost 5 bases, the J end lost 8 bases, and 10 bases lay between the germline ends. The CDR3 covers 12 residues. The CDR3 DNA reads as TGTGCCAGCAGCCGCTACAGGGATGAGCAGTTCTTC. It yields the protein CASSRYRDEQFF.

The rearrangement joins TRBV28 to TRBJ1-3; tentatively, D is TRBD1 (6 bases). CDR3 length equals 16 residues. Trimming left V 6 bases short and J 4 bases short, with 19 bases between. Germline V gene lookup returns CDR1 MDHEN and CDR2 SYDVKM. Here the CDR3 reads CASRPYRGALGNTIYF. Here the CDR3 DNA reads TGTGCCAGCAGGCCCTACCGGGGGGCCTTAGGAAACACCATATATTTT.

CDR3 in DNA: TGTGCCAGCAGCTTGGCCGGGGAGCTGTTTTTT. Translating it yields CASSLAGELFF. The rearrangement joins TRBV5-8 to TRBJ2-2; the D is unclear. Per the germline V gene, CDR1 is SGHTS and CDR2 is YDEGEE. V lost 0 bases, J lost 6 bases, and 0 bases lay in between. The CDR3 spans 11 residues.

The chain recombines TRBV7-6 with TRBJ2-3; tentative D call: TRBD2 (6 bases). Trimming removed 4 bases from V and 4 bases from J, with 15 bases in between. The CDR3 is 15 residues long. The germline gives CDR1 SGHVS, CDR2 FNYEAQ. Here the CDR3 reads CASSSFTGVSDTQYF. The CDR3, as DNA: TGTGCCAGCAGCTCCTTCACGGGAGTGTCAGATACGCAGTATTTT.

The J gene is TRBJ2-7, the V gene TRBV11-2; D is undetermined. V was clipped by 0 bases and J by 2 bases, with 8 bases between them. Germline CDR1 is SGHAT and CDR2 is FQNNGV. The CDR3 is 14 residues long. CDR3 in amino acids: CASSLEGSAYEQYF. CDR3 DNA sequence: TGTGCCAGCAGCTTAGAGGGGTCCGCCTACGAGCAGTACTTC.

The gene calls are TRBV12-3 or TRBV12-4 and TRBJ1-1, with a possible D match to TRBD1 (5 bases). The CDR3 length is 12 residues. Between the trimmed V and J ends, which lost 5 bases and 7 bases, there was a span of 11 bases. CDR3: CASSTGRDEAFF. The DNA of the CDR3 is TGTGCCAGCAGTACAGGCAGGGATGAAGCTTTCTTT.